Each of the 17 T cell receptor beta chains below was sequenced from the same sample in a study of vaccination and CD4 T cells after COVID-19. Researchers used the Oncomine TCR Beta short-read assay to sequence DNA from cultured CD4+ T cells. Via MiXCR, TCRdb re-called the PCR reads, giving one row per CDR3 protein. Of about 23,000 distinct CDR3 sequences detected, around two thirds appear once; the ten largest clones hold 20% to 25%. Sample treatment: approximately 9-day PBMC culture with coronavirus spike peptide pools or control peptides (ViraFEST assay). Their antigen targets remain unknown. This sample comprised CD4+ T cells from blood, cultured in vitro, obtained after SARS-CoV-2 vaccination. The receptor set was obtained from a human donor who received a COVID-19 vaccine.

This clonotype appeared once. CDR3 sequence (DNA): TGTGCCAGCAGCTTAAGTCAGGGGGCTGCTAACTATGGCTACACCTTC. As protein: CASSLSQGAANYGYTF. The genes are TRBV7-2 and TRBJ1-2; 8 bases agree with TRBD1. The CDR3 covers 16 residues. V was clipped by 2 bases and J by 0 bases; unmatched bases: 5. The germline V gene has CDR1 SGHTA and CDR2 FQGNSA. The full variable domain, with the rest looked up from reference TRBV7-2 and TRBJ1-2, is GAGVSQSPSNKVTEKGKDVELRCDPISGHTALYWYRQSLGQGLEFLIYFQGNSAPDKSGLPSDRFSAERTGGSVSTLTIQRTQQEDSAVYLCASSLSQGAANYGYTFGSGTRLTVV.

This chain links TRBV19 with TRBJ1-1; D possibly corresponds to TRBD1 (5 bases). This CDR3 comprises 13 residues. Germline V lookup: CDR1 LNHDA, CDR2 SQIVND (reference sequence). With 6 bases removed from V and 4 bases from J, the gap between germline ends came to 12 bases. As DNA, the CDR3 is TGTGCCAGTAGCACTCTGAGGGGCACTGAAGCTTTCTTT. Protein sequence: CASSTLRGTEAFF.

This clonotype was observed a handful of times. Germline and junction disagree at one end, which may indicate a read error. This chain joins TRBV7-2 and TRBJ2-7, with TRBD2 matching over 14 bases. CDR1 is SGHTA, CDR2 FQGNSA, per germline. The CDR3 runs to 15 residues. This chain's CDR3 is CASRLSGTSGGYSDF. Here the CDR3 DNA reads TGTGCCAGCAGACTCTCCGGGACTAGCGGGGGATATTCTGACTTC.

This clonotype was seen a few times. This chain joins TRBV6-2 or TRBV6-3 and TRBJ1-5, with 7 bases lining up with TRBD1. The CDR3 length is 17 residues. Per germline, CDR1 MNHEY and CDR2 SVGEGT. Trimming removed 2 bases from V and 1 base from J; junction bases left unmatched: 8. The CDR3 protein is CASSYPDRVRSNQPQHF. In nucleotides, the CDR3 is TGTGCCAGCAGTTACCCAGACAGGGTTCGAAGCAATCAGCCCCAGCATTTT.

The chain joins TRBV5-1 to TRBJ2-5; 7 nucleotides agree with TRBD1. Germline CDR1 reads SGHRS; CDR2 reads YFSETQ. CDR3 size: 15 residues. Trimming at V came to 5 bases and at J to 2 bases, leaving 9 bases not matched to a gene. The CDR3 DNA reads TGCGCCAGCAGGCCCGGACAGGATTCACAAGAGACCCAGTACTTC. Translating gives CASRPGQDSQETQYF.

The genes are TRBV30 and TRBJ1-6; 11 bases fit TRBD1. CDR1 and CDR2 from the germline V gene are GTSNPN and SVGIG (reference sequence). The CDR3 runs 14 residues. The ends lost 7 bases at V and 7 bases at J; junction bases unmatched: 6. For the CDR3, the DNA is TGTGCCTTTACGGGACAGGGGGGAAATTCACCCCTCCACTTT. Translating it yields CAFTGQGGNSPLHF.

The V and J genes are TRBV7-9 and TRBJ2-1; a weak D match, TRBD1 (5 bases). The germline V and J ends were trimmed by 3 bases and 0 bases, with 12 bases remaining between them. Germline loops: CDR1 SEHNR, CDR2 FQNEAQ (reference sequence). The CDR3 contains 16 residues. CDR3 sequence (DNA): TGTGCCAGCAGCTTTTTAGGACAACGCTCCTACAATGAGCAGTTCTTC. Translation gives CASSFLGQRSYNEQFF.

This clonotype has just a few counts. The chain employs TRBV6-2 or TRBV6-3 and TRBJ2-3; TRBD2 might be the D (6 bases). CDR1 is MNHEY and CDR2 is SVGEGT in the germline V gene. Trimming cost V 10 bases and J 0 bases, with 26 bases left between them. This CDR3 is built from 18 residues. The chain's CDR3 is CATEPGLLQEASTDTQYF. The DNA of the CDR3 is TGTGCCACCGAACCGGGACTCCTTCAAGAGGCTAGCACAGATACGCAGTATTTT.

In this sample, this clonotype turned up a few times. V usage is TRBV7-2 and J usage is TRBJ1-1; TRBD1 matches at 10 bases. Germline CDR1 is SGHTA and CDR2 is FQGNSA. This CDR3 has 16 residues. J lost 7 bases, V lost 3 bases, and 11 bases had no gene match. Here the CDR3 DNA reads TGTGCCAGCAGCTTGGGGGCATCGACAGGGGGCTATGAAGCTTTCTTT. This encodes CASSLGASTGGYEAFF.

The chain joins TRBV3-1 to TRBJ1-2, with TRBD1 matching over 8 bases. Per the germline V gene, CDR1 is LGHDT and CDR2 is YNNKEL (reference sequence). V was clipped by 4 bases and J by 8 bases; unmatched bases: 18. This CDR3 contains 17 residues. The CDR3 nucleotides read TGTGCCAGCAGCCCCTCGGACAGGGCATTAGCGACTAGCGGCTACACCTTC. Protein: CASSPSDRALATSGYTF.

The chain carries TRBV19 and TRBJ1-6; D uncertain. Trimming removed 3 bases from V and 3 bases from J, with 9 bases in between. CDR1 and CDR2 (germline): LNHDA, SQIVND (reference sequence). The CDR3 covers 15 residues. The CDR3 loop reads CASSITTNYNSPLHF. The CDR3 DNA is TGTGCCAGTAGTATTACGACAAACTATAATTCACCCCTCCACTTT.

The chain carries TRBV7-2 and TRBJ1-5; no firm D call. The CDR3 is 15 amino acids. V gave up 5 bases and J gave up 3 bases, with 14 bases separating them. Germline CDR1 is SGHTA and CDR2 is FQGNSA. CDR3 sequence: CASSQDSSFNQPQHF. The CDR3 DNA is TGTGCCAGCAGCCAAGATTCCAGTTTCAATCAGCCCCAGCATTTT. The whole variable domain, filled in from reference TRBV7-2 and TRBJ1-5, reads GAGVSQSPSNKVTEKGKDVELRCDPISGHTALYWYRQSLGQGLEFLIYFQGNSAPDKSGLPSDRFSAERTGGSVSTLTIQRTQQEDSAVYLCASSQDSSFNQPQHFGDGTRLSIL.

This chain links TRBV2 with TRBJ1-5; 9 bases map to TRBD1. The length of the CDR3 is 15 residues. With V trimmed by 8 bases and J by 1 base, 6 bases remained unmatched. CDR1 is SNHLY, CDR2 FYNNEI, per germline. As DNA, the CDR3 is TGTGCCAGCCGCCCGGACAGGGGAAGCAATCAGCCCCAGCATTTT. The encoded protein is CASRPDRGSNQPQHF.

CDR3: CASSLVRDQPQHF. The CDR3 DNA follows: TGTGCCAGCAGCTTAGTCCGGGACCAGCCCCAGCATTTT. The chain carries TRBV7-2 and TRBJ1-5; D perhaps matches TRBD1 (5 bases). Trimming cost V 1 base and J 7 bases, with 8 bases left between them. The CDR3 is 13 residues long. Germline V CDR1 and CDR2: SGHTA, FQGNSA.

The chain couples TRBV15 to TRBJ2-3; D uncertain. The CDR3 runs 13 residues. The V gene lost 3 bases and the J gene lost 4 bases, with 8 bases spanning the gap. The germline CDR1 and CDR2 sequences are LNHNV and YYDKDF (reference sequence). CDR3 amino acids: CATSRSLADTQYF. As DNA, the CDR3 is TGTGCCACCAGCAGGAGCTTGGCAGATACGCAGTATTTT. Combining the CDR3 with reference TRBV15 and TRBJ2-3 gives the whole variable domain DAMVIQNPRYQVTQFGKPVTLSCSQTLNHNVMYWYQQKSSQAPKLLFHYYDKDFNNEADTPDNFQSRRPNTSFCFLDIRSPGLGDTAMYLCATSRSLADTQYFGPGTRLTVL.

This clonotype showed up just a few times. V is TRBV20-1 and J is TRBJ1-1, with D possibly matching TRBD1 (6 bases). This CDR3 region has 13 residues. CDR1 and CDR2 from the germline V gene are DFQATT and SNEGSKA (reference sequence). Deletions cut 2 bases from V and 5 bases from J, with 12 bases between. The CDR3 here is CSARRGSGTEAFF. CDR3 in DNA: TGCAGTGCTAGAAGGGGGAGTGGTACTGAAGCTTTCTTT.

This CDR3 reads CSARGRLAGGLQETQYF. The DNA for the CDR3 is TGCAGTGCTAGAGGGCGACTAGCGGGGGGGCTCCAAGAGACCCAGTACTTC. This chain joins TRBV20-1 and TRBJ2-5; 14 nucleotides align to TRBD2. V shed 1 base and J 1 base; nucleotides not matched to a gene: 5. CDR1 and CDR2 from the germline V gene are DFQATT and SNEGSKA (reference sequence). CDR3 length equals 17 residues.